What follows describes a single TCR beta chain. Its cognate antigen is unknown. The study ran its PCR with 60 Vbeta and 13 Jbeta primers. Assay: immunoSEQ multiplex PCR; the TCRdb copy retains only in-frame clones and omits some. The table records about 180,000 clones, 84% of them present only once. This record belongs to a study of cytomegalovirus exposure and HLA in healthy donors. At the level of the study: Within the Caucasian-associated ancestry cluster were 81% of the 300 to 450 genotyped donors. Findings and limits, study-wide: Segments of the TCR beta V type were, in most cases, productive about 90% or about 30% of the time in an earlier analysis.

The CDR3 extends over 15 amino acids. V lost 5 bases to trimming and J lost 3 bases; unmatched junction nucleotides: 7. Germline CDR1 reads MNHEY; CDR2 reads SMNVEV (reference sequence). The TCR sequence derives from a girl aged 2-15 years in good health and CMV-seropositive. The chain uses TRBV27 and TRBJ2-7; 10 positions match TRBD1. Sequenced input: PBMCs. The CDR3: CASSTPGQGNYEQYF. In DNA form, the CDR3 reads TGTGCCAGCAGTACCCCGGGACAGGGGAACTACGAGCAGTACTTC.